This paragraph covers one T cell receptor beta chain sequence. Per the original methods: From reference gene primer amplification, estimates of nucleated cell counts were derived. Profiling relied on immunoSEQ multiplex PCR, and the TCRdb table lists in-frame clones only, not all of them. V, J and clone size are taken as reported in that table, and D and trimming were inferred from the DNA itself. Of roughly 15,000 clones in the sample, about nine tenths were seen once. CDR1 and CDR2 from the germline V gene are LNHDA and SQIVND (reference sequence). After removal of 7 bases from V and 8 bases from J, the junction contained 11 bases not matched to a gene. CDR3 length: 14 residues. The source of the sample is a study of blood T cell repertoires in COVID-19. Turning to the study itself: COVID-19 samples from acute and convalescent phases originated in the United States, Italy and Spain. Sources were T cells, B-cell-depleted T cells, or PBMCs; the material itself was cDNA or gDNA.

Sequences were obtained from peripheral blood. The source is a man in his forties or fifties with active COVID-19. This rearrangement joins TRBV19 to TRBJ2-3; 8 positions agree with TRBD2. The CDR3 sequence is CASTPGGAGGTQYF. CDR3 nucleotides: TGTGCCAGTACCCCCGGGGGGGCAGGCGGTACGCAGTATTTT. Full variable domain (rest looked up from reference TRBV19 and TRBJ2-3): DGGITQSPKYLFRKEGQNVTLSCEQNLNHDAMYWYRQDPGQGLRLIYYSQIVNDFQKGDIAEGYSVSREKKESFPLTVTSAQKNPTAFYLCASTPGGAGGTQYFGPGTRLTVL.